Shown below are 3 T cell receptor beta chains from a single sample sequenced in a study of shared clonotypes between healthy human individuals. Sequencing used immunoSEQ multiplex PCR; TCRdb keeps in-frame clones, though not all of them. The sample lists approximately 400,000 clones, roughly 96% occurring once. Source material: memory CD8+ T cells sorted from blood. Stated subset: CD45RO+ cells pooled with CCR7-negative TemRA cells. Source of these receptors: a man aged 30 to 45 in good health.

The rearrangement joins TRBV5-6 to TRBJ2-7, with D perhaps given as TRBD1 or TRBD2 (6 bases each). The V and J ends lost 3 bases and 2 bases respectively, with 18 bases between them. Germline V gene lookup returns CDR1 SGHDT and CDR2 YYEEEE. The CDR3 length is 16 residues. The CDR3 is CASSSRRGSLAYEQYF. The CDR3 bases are TGTGCCAGCAGCTCCCGGAGGGGGAGCTTAGCCTACGAGCAGTACTTC.

The gene calls are TRBV7-2 and TRBJ2-1; 7 nucleotides match TRBD1. CDR3 length equals 16 residues. Germline CDR1 is SGHTA and CDR2 is FQGNSA. Trimming at V came to 7 bases and at J to 7 bases, leaving 16 bases not matched to a gene. The CDR3 DNA reads TGTGCCAGCACCCCCCGGGTATGGGGACAGAGGAATGAGCAGTTCTTC. This encodes CASTPRVWGQRNEQFF.

This chain uses TRBV5-6 with TRBJ2-7, with 11 bases fitting TRBD2. Germline assignment: CDR1 SGHDT and CDR2 YYEEEE. This CDR3 region has 15 residues. V dropped 4 bases and J dropped 4; count of bases not matched to a gene: 7. CDR3 in amino acids: CASSISGRAGYEQYF. CDR3 DNA: TGTGCCAGCAGCATTAGCGGGAGGGCCGGGTACGAGCAGTACTTC.